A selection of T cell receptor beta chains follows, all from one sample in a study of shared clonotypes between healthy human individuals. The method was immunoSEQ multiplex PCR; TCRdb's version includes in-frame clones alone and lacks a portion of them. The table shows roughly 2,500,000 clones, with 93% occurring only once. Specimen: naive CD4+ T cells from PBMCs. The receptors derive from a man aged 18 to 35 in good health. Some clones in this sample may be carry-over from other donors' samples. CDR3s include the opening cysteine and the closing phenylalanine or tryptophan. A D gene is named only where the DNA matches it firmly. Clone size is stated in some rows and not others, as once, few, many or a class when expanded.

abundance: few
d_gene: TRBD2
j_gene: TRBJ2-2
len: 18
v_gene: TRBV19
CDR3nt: TGTGCCAGTAGGCCGGGACTAGCGGGAGTGATGAACACCGGGGAGCTGTTTTTT
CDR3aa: CASRPGLAGVMNTGELFF

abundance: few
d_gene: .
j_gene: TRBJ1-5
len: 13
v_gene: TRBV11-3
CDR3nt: TGTGCCAGCAGCTTAGATCGGGCGCAGCCCCAGCATTTT
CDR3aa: CASSLDRAQPQHF

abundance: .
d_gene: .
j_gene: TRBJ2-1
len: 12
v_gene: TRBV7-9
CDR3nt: TGTGCCAGCAGCCGGGTCCCCCATGAGCAGTTCTTC
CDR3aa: CASSRVPHEQFF

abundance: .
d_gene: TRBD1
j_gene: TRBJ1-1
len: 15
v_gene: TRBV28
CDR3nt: TGTGCCAGCAGGGCTGAGGGGAGGGGGCTTACTGAAGCTTTCTTT
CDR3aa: CASRAEGRGLTEAFF

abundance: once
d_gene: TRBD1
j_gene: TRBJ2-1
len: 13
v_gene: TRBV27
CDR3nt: TGTGCCAGCCAGGGACAGATGGGCAATGAGCAGTTCTTC
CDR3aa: CASQGQMGNEQFF

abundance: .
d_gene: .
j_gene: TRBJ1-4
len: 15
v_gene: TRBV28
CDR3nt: TGTGCCAGCAGTGCCGGGGGTTTAATGAGGGAAAAACTGTTTTTT
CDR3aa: CASSAGGLMREKLFF

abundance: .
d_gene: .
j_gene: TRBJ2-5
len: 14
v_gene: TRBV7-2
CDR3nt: TGTGCCAGCAGCTTGTTGGGGGCGTCGGGGACCCAGTACTTC
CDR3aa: CASSLLGASGTQYF

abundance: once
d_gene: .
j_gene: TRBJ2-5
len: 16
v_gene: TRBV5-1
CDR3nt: TGCGCCAGCAGCGGGGCAAGAGGCGCAATGGGGGAGACCCAGTACTTC
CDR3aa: CASSGARGAMGETQYF

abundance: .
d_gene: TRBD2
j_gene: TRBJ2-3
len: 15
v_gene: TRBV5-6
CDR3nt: TGTGCCAGCAGCTTGGTCGGACTAGCGGTAGATACGCAGTATTTT
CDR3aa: CASSLVGLAVDTQYF

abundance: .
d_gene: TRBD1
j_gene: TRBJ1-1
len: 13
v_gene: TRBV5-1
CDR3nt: TGCGCCAGCAGTCGGGACAGCCTTACTGAAGCTTTCTTT
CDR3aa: CASSRDSLTEAFF

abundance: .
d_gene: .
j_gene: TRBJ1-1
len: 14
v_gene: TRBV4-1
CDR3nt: TGCGCCAGCAGCCAAGGTGTTTGGAACACTGAAGCTTTCTTT
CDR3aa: CASSQGVWNTEAFF

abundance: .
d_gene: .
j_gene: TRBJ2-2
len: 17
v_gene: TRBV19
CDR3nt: TGTGCCAGTACCCTTTCGATGGGCGGGACTGTTCCCGGGGAGCTGTTTTTT
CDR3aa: CASTLSMGGTVPGELFF

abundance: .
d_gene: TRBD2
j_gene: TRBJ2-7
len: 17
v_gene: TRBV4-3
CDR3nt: TGCGCCAGCAGCCAAGGGACCGGGGGGTACGGCACCTACGAGCAGTACTTC
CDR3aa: CASSQGTGGYGTYEQYF

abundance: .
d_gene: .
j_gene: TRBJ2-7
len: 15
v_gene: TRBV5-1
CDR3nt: TGCGCCAGCAGCTTCGGAGGAAGCAGCTCCTACGAGCAGTACTTC
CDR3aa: CASSFGGSSSYEQYF

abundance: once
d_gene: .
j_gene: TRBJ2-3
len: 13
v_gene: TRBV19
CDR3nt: TGTGCCAGTAGAGAGGTGGGGACAGATACGCAGTATTTT
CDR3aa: CASREVGTDTQYF

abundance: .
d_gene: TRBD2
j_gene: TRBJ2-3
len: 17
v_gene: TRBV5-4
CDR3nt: TGTGCCAGCAGCCTATCGGTAGCGGGAGGGCGACTGGATACGCAGTATTTT
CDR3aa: CASSLSVAGGRLDTQYF

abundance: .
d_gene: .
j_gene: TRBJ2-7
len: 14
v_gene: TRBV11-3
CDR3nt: TGTGCCCTAGGAGAGGCTACTCCCAACTACGAGCAGTACTTC
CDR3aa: CALGEATPNYEQYF

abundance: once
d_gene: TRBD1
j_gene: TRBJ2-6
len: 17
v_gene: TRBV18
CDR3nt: TGTGCCAGCTCCGGGACAGGGGGCCACTCTGGGGCCAACGTCCTGACTTTC
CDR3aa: CASSGTGGHSGANVLTF

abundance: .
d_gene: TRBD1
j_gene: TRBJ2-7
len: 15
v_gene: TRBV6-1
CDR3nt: TGTGCCAGCAGTGGAGACGGACAGGGGTTATCCGAGCAGTACTTC
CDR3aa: CASSGDGQGLSEQYF

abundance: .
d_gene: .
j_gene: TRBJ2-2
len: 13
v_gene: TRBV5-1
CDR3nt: TGCGCCAGCAGCCTAAGAAGCACCGGGGAGCTGTTTTTT
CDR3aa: CASSLRSTGELFF

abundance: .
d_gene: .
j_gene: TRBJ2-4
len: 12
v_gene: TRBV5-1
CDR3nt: TGCGCCAGCAGCTGGGACGAGGACATTCAGTACTTC
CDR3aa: CASSWDEDIQYF

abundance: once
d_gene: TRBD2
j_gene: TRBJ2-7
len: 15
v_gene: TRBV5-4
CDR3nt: TGTGCCAGCAGCCGGGGGACTAGCCTTAACTACGAGCAGTACTTC
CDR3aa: CASSRGTSLNYEQYF

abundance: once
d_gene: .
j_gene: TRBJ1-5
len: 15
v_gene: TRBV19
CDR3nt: TGTGCCAGTAGTATAGAGGGCCGTCGCAATCAGCCCCAGCATTTT
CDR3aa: CASSIEGRRNQPQHF

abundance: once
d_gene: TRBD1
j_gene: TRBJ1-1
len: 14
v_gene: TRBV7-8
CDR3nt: TGTGCCAGCAGCTTATGGGGACAGGGGAGCATGGCTTTCTTT
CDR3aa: CASSLWGQGSMAFF

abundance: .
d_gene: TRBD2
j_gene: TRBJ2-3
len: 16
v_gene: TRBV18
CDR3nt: TGTGCCAGCTCAGGAGGACTAGCGGGAGCAGCAGATACGCAGTATTTT
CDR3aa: CASSGGLAGAADTQYF

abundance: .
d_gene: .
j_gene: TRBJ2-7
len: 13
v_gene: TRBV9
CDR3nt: TGTGCCAGCAGCGTAGGGACAGCAGGAGAGCAGTACTTC
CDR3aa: CASSVGTAGEQYF

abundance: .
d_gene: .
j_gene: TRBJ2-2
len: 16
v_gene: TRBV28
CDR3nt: TGTGCCAGCACCCTACAGGGAGGTGGGGGCACCGGGGAGCTGTTTTTT
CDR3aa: CASTLQGGGGTGELFF

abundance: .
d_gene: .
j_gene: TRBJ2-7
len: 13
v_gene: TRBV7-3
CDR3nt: TGTGCCAGCAGCTTAAGGGCCTCCTACGAGCAGTACTTC
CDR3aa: CASSLRASYEQYF